The clone carrying this T cell receptor (beta chain) has ten or more counts. The data were taken from a study of CD8+ T cells in alopecia areata. It was from PBMCs that CD4+ and CD8+ T cells were sorted. cDNA reverse transcribed from extracted RNA served as the sequencing template. Sequencing was performed with immunoSEQ multiplex PCR; in TCRdb, only in-frame clones are kept and a portion is missing. This sample has 140,000 to 150,000 clones; approximately 51% occur once, and the top ten carry roughly 0.99%. Germline loops: CDR1 SGHTA, CDR2 FQGNSA. The CDR3 sequence is 15 residues long. The V end lost 2 bases, the J end lost 4 bases, and 11 bases lay between the germline ends.

This receptor was identified in a human donor with alopecia areata. The sequenced sample was CD4+ T cells sorted from blood, obtained at week 0. The chain combines TRBV7-2 with TRBJ2-2, with D hard to call. The CDR3 here is CASSLLVRSTGELFF. CDR3 coding DNA: TGTGCCAGCAGCTTATTGGTACGATCCACCGGGGAGCTGTTTTTT.